Shown below are 24 T cell receptor beta chains from a single sample sequenced in a study of Ad26.COV2.S vaccination and SARS-CoV-2 variants. Using immunoSEQ multiplex PCR, the repertoire was profiled, and TCRdb retains in-frame clones only, with some absent. The data contain approximately 480,000 clones, around nine tenths of them singletons. The treatment was: some 19 received Ad26.COV2.S at low or high dose, single or two shots; 5 received placebo; per-sample allocation not given. Samples were taken on day 63 after the first vaccine or placebo injection. The material was peripheral blood, obtained in a trial of Ad26.COV2.S vaccine versus placebo. The receptors come from a person aged 18-60 years who received the Ad26.COV2.S COVID-19 vaccine or a placebo.

This chain links TRBV27 with TRBJ1-2; no reliable D call. The CDR3 loop spans 12 amino acids. Germline-derived CDR1 and CDR2 are MNHEY and SMNVEV (reference sequence). Trimming shortened V by 3 bases and J by 8 bases, and 10 bases separated the two germline ends. DNA for the CDR3: TGTGCCAGCAGTTTCGTGGATCGAGGCTACACCTTC. It is translated as CASSFVDRGYTF.

The rearrangement joins TRBV19 to TRBJ2-7; 8 bases agree with TRBD2. The CDR3 runs 15 residues. Trimming at V came to 5 bases and at J to 2 bases, leaving 8 bases not matched to a gene. The germline V gene encodes CDR1 LNHDA and CDR2 SQIVND (reference sequence). The chain's CDR3 is CASSPFGGAAYEQYF. CDR3 bases: TGTGCCAGTAGTCCCTTCGGGGGGGCAGCCTACGAGCAGTACTTC.

Concerning this clone itself: Other DNA sequences in the sample encode the same CDR3. The V call is TRBV5-1, the J call TRBJ2-5; D remains ambiguous. This CDR3 is 14 amino acids long. CDR1 and CDR2 (germline): SGHRS, YFSETQ. V was pared by 1 base and J by 1 base, with 8 bases between. The CDR3 DNA sequence: TGCGCCAGCAGCTTGTTCTTAGGCCAAGAGACCCAGTACTTC. Residues: CASSLFLGQETQYF.

CDR3 bases: TGTGCCAGCAGCCCCGGTGTCCGGGAGACCCAGTACTTC. Encoded protein: CASSPGVRETQYF. The chain has TRBV7-3 and TRBJ2-5; D remains ambiguous. With 5 bases removed from V and 5 bases from J, the gap between germline ends came to 12 bases. This CDR3 has 13 amino acids. CDR1 and CDR2 from the germline V gene are SGHTA and FQGTGA.

This chain joins TRBV27 and TRBJ2-1; TRBD1 might be the D (6 bases). This CDR3 has 12 residues. Trimming stripped 2 bases from V and 10 bases from J, with 9 bases between. Germline V CDR1 and CDR2: MNHEY, SMNVEV (reference sequence). In DNA form, the CDR3 reads TGTGCCAGCAGTTTACCCAGGGGCGAGCAGTTCTTC. This translates into CASSLPRGEQFF.

This chain joins TRBV28 and TRBJ2-7; D is ambiguous. V was clipped by 8 bases and J by 6 bases, with 14 bases between them. This CDR3 has 12 residues. Germline CDR1 is MDHEN and CDR2 is SYDVKM. The CDR3 nucleotides are TGTGCCAGCGGACGGACGAATGGCGAGCAGTACTTC. It specifies CASGRTNGEQYF.

The chain is built from TRBV2 and TRBJ2-3; D is unresolved. In germline, CDR1 is SNHLY, CDR2 FYNNEI. The CDR3 is 12 amino acids. With 6 bases removed from V and 2 bases from J, the gap between germline ends came to 6 bases. In DNA form, the CDR3 reads TGTGCCAGCAGCGAAAACACAGATACGCAGTATTTT. It translates to CASSENTDTQYF.

The chain carries TRBV28 and TRBJ2-5; 7 bases agree with TRBD2. With 6 bases clipped from V and 2 bases from J, the junction kept 3 bases outside the gene matches. Germline lookup yields CDR1 MDHEN and CDR2 SYDVKM. The CDR3 length is 13 residues. CDR3 sequence (DNA): TGTGCCAGCAGGAAAGCGGGGCAAGAGACCCAGTACTTC. It encodes CASRKAGQETQYF.

The CDR3 protein is CSVVEIPEAFF. The CDR3, as DNA: TGCAGCGTTGTAGAGATCCCTGAAGCTTTCTTT. The chain carries TRBV29-1 and TRBJ1-1, with D hard to call. The CDR3 consists of 11 residues. The germline V gene has CDR1 SQVTM and CDR2 ANQGSEA. V lost 4 bases and J 6 bases, leaving 9 bases between the germline ends.

The chain uses TRBV18 and TRBJ1-2; 11 bases line up with TRBD1. The CDR3 contains 14 residues. V lost 6 bases, J lost 8 bases, and 8 bases stayed unmatched. From germline, CDR1 is KGHSH and CDR2 LQKENI. The CDR3 DNA is TGTGCCAGCTCGGACGGACAGGGGGCATTCGGCTACACCTTC. The encoded protein is CASSDGQGAFGYTF.

In its sample, this clone was seen once. This chain uses TRBV30 with TRBJ1-5, with 8 bases aligning to TRBD1. In germline, CDR1 is GTSNPN, CDR2 SVGIG (reference sequence). The CDR3 runs to 16 residues. V lost 0 bases, J lost 7 bases, and 11 bases stayed unmatched. CDR3 loop: CAWSVVGTGYNQPQHF. CDR3 in DNA: TGTGCCTGGAGTGTAGTTGGGACAGGCTATAACCAGCCCCAGCATTTT. The whole variable domain, filled in from reference TRBV30 and TRBJ1-5, reads SQTIHQWPATLVQPVGSPLSLECTVEGTSNPNLYWYRQAAGRGLQLLFYSVGIGQISSEVPQNLSASRPQDRQFILSSKKLLLSDSGFYLCAWSVVGTGYNQPQHFGDGTRLSIL.

V and J are TRBV3-1 (or the pseudogene TRBV3-2) and TRBJ2-3; 10 bases are shared with TRBD1. The ends lost 0 bases at V and 3 bases at J; junction bases unmatched: 6. Germline V CDR1 and CDR2: LGHDT, YNNKEL (reference sequence). This CDR3 contains 17 residues. Written as DNA, the CDR3 is TGTGCCAGCAGCCAAGATTCCCCGGGACAGGGGACAGATACGCAGTATTTT. This codes for CASSQDSPGQGTDTQYF.

The chain recombines TRBV28 with TRBJ2-5; TRBD1 aligns across 10 bases. After removal of 6 bases from V and 5 bases from J, the junction contained 3 bases not matched to a gene. Germline CDR1 and CDR2: MDHEN and SYDVKM. The CDR3 is 13 amino acids. Here the CDR3 reads CASRDRGVETQYF. The CDR3 DNA follows: TGTGCCAGCAGGGACAGGGGGGTTGAGACCCAGTACTTC.

J is TRBJ2-7 and V is TRBV4-3; 8 bases map to TRBD1. Losses at the gene ends were 1 base for V and 5 bases for J; bases not matched to a gene: 7. Germline V gives CDR1 LGHNA, CDR2 YSLEER. This CDR3 has 15 amino acids. The CDR3 here is CASSQGLDRAHEQYF. CDR3 nucleotide sequence: TGCGCCAGCAGCCAAGGGTTGGACAGGGCCCACGAGCAGTACTTC.

This clone was detected once. V usage is TRBV19 and J usage is TRBJ2-3, with D perhaps being TRBD1 or TRBD2 (5 bases each). The ends were cut back, 10 bases at V and 4 bases at J, with 18 bases in the middle. The CDR3 consists of 14 residues. CDR1 is LNHDA, CDR2 SQIVND, per germline (reference sequence). The CDR3 coding sequence is TGTGCCACCAGATCCCATGGGGGTGCAGATACGCAGTATTTT. Amino acids: CATRSHGGADTQYF. Full variable domain (outside the CDR3, taken from reference TRBV19 and TRBJ2-3): DGGITQSPKYLFRKEGQNVTLSCEQNLNHDAMYWYRQDPGQGLRLIYYSQIVNDFQKGDIAEGYSVSREKKESFPLTVTSAQKNPTAFYLCATRSHGGADTQYFGPGTRLTVL.

This chain links TRBV28 with TRBJ1-5, with D perhaps TRBD1 (6 bases). The CDR3 runs to 15 residues. The ends were cut back, 6 bases at V and 7 bases at J, with 19 bases in the middle. Germline V gene data show CDR1 as MDHEN and CDR2 as SYDVKM. The CDR3, as DNA: TGTGCCAGCAGCTGGGACTCGGGGGGCTTCCAGCCCCAGCATTTT. The encoded protein is CASSWDSGGFQPQHF.

This clone was picked up one time. This chain uses TRBV3-1 (or the pseudogene TRBV3-2) with TRBJ2-4, with 8 nucleotides matching TRBD1. Germline lookup yields CDR1 LGHDT and CDR2 YNNKEL (reference sequence). J was trimmed by 1 base and V by 5 bases; bases with no gene match: 4. This CDR3 spans 15 amino acids. The CDR3 is CASSSTGVAKNIQYF. In nucleotides, the CDR3 is TGTGCCAGCAGCTCGACAGGGGTTGCCAAAAACATTCAGTACTTC.

This chain joins TRBV28 and TRBJ2-7; 9 bases are a match to TRBD2. Germline CDR1 is MDHEN and CDR2 is SYDVKM. V dropped 4 bases and J dropped 6; count of bases not matched to a gene: 10. This CDR3 has 15 residues. The CDR3 coding sequence is TGTGCCAGCAGTTCCTTTAGCGGGAGAAAGGGCGAGCAGTACTTC. This codes for CASSSFSGRKGEQYF. Full variable domain (rest looked up from reference TRBV28 and TRBJ2-7): DVKVTQSSRYLVKRTGEKVFLECVQDMDHENMFWYRQDPGLGLRLIYFSYDVKMKEKGDIPEGYSVSREKKERFSLILESASTNQTSMYLCASSSFSGRKGEQYFGPGTRLTVT.

V gene TRBV7-2 combines with J gene TRBJ2-5, with D uncertain. Per the germline V gene, CDR1 is SGHTA and CDR2 is FQGNSA. V was cut by 8 bases and J by 5 bases, with 12 bases left in between. The CDR3 totals 12 residues. The CDR3 protein is CASQLSAETQYF. The CDR3 DNA follows: TGTGCCAGCCAGCTGTCGGCGGAGACCCAGTACTTC.

On this clone: At one boundary the junction diverges from the germline segment, which might be a read error. The chain is built from TRBV4-1 and TRBJ2-5, with D possibly being TRBD2 (6 bases). CDR1 is MGHRA, CDR2 YSYEKL, per germline. The CDR3 is 16 amino acids. The CDR3, as DNA: TGCGCCAGCAGCCAAGATGTAGCGGTCCCTCAAGGGACCCAGTACTTC. Its protein product is CASSQDVAVPQGTQYF.

This clone was detected ten times or more. The chain recombines TRBV19 with TRBJ2-2, with D possibly TRBD1 on 5 matching bases. The V gene lost 10 bases and the J gene lost 0 bases, with 12 bases spanning the gap. Per the germline V gene, CDR1 is LNHDA and CDR2 is SQIVND (reference sequence). The CDR3 totals 14 residues. The CDR3 DNA sequence: TGTGCCACCCGACAGCCTCCGAACACCGGGGAGCTGTTTTTT. Translated, it gives CATRQPPNTGELFF.

This sequence joins TRBV24-1 and TRBJ1-2; perhaps TRBD1 as D (5 bases). The CDR3 extends over 13 amino acids. The V gene lost 7 bases and the J gene lost 4 bases, with 12 bases spanning the gap. Germline CDR1 is KGHDR and CDR2 is SFDVKD. The CDR3 loop reads CATSPGRFYGYTF. The CDR3 bases are TGTGCCACCAGCCCGGGACGATTCTATGGCTACACCTTC.

A note on this clone: Other DNA sequences in this sample translate to the same CDR3. The chain uses TRBV7-9 and TRBJ2-3; TRBD1 might be the D (6 bases). CDR1 and CDR2 from the germline V gene are SEHNR and FQNEAQ (reference sequence). There are 14 residues in the CDR3. V was cut by 5 bases and J by 1 base, with 10 bases left in between. The CDR3 region is CASSPRGGTDTQYF. The CDR3 bases are TGTGCCAGCAGCCCCAGGGGCGGCACAGATACGCAGTATTTT.

This sequence joins TRBV5-8 and TRBJ2-1; TRBD2 aligns across 11 bases. In germline, CDR1 is SGHTS, CDR2 YDEGEE. V dropped 1 base and J dropped 4; count of bases not matched to a gene: 13. The length of the CDR3 is 19 residues. The CDR3 protein is CASSLLGLAGGMGYNEQFF. Here the CDR3 DNA reads TGTGCCAGCAGCTTGCTAGGCCTAGCGGGAGGCATGGGGTACAATGAGCAGTTCTTC.